These 14 T cell receptor beta chains came from one sample sequenced in a study of CD8+ T cells in alopecia areata. cDNA prepared by RNA extraction and subsequent reverse transcription served as the template for sequencing. Data came from immunoSEQ multiplex PCR; TCRdb stores just in-frame clones and leaves some out. Altogether approximately 300,000 clones are present, roughly 64% being singletons, with the ten largest covering approximately 1.7%. Treatment indicated: oral pan-JAK inhibitor, 5-10 mg twice daily. Sequenced material: CD4+ T cells sorted from blood, taken at week 24, from a patient treated with tofacitinib. These receptors were collected from a human donor with alopecia areata.

The table lists this clone with a few counts. The chain combines TRBV4-1 with TRBJ2-1; 10 positions agree with TRBD1. V shed 6 bases and J 3 bases; nucleotides not matched to a gene: 5. The CDR3 contains 15 residues. Germline CDR1 reads MGHRA; CDR2 reads YSYEKL. The CDR3 is CASSVGQGDYNEQFF. CDR3 sequence (DNA): TGCGCCAGCAGTGTCGGACAGGGGGACTACAATGAGCAGTTCTTC.

About this clone: Just one base apart from a much larger clone, this may be a read error. The CDR3 region is CASSLGTGELFF. CDR3 in DNA: TGTGCCAGCAGTTTAGGGACCGGGGAGCTGTTTTTT. The V call is TRBV28, the J call TRBJ2-2, with D unclear. V lost 2 bases to trimming and J lost 5 bases, with 3 bases between them. Germline V CDR1 and CDR2: MDHEN, SYDVKM. The CDR3 covers 12 residues.

The chain employs TRBV30 and TRBJ1-1, with 7 bases lining up with TRBD1. Germline V CDR1 and CDR2: GTSNPN, SVGIG (reference sequence). V trimming: 7 bases; J trimming: 4 bases; junction bases outside the gene matches: 9. The CDR3 sequence is 13 residues long. CDR3 protein: CAYGRTGVTEAFF. CDR3 nucleotides: TGTGCCTACGGACGAACAGGGGTCACTGAAGCTTTCTTT. Variable domain in full (rest from reference TRBV30 and TRBJ1-1): SQTIHQWPATLVQPVGSPLSLECTVEGTSNPNLYWYRQAAGRGLQLLFYSVGIGQISSEVPQNLSASRPQDRQFILSSKKLLLSDSGFYLCAYGRTGVTEAFFGQGTRLTVV.

The V gene is TRBV12-5, the J gene TRBJ1-1; D is uncertain. From germline, CDR1 is LGHNT and CDR2 FRNRAP. CDR3 size: 18 residues. The V end lost 0 bases, the J end lost 1 base, and 18 bases lay between the germline ends. Here the CDR3 reads CASGLVKGSGNWNTEAFF. The CDR3, as DNA: TGTGCTAGTGGTTTGGTAAAGGGTTCCGGGAATTGGAACACTGAAGCTTTCTTT.

CDR3 in amino acids: CSVAAGRETQYF. For the CDR3, the DNA is TGCAGCGTTGCGGCGGGACGGGAGACCCAGTACTTC. The rearrangement joins TRBV29-1 to TRBJ2-5; tentatively, D is TRBD2 (6 bases). Germline lookup yields CDR1 SQVTM and CDR2 ANQGSEA. Between the trimmed V and J ends, which lost 4 bases and 5 bases, there was a span of 11 bases. This CDR3 is 12 amino acids long. The entire variable domain, with the rest obtained from reference TRBV29-1 and TRBJ2-5, is as follows: SAVISQKPSRDICQRGTSLTIQCQVDSQVTMMFWYRQQPGQSLTLIATANQGSEATYESGFVIDKFPISRPNLTFSTLTVSNMSPEDSSIYLCSVAAGRETQYFGPGTRLLVL.

This clone was detected only a few times. The chain has TRBV28 and TRBJ1-2, with 7 bases lining up with TRBD1. The CDR3 consists of 15 residues. The germline V gene has CDR1 MDHEN and CDR2 SYDVKM. J was trimmed by 8 bases and V by 5 bases; bases with no gene match: 14. CDR3 DNA sequence: TGTGCCAGCAGTACCGCCAGGGGGAAGTTCTACGGCTACACCTTC. It yields the protein CASSTARGKFYGYTF.

The chain joins TRBV7-8 to TRBJ2-4; maybe TRBD2 (6 bases). Germline assignment: CDR1 SGHVS and CDR2 FQNEAQ. Trimming removed 0 bases at V and 3 bases at J, with 9 bases between. The length of the CDR3 is 15 residues. Here the CDR3 DNA reads TGTGCCAGCAGCTTAGCTGTGGGAGGCAAAAACATTCAGTACTTC. Translation gives CASSLAVGGKNIQYF.

The rearrangement links TRBV29-1 to TRBJ1-2; D gene unclear. The CDR3 runs 13 residues. Per the germline V gene, CDR1 is SQVTM and CDR2 is ANQGSEA. Trimming stripped 6 bases from V and 0 bases from J, with 11 bases between. The CDR3 here is CSVGGTPNYGYTF. CDR3 DNA sequence: TGCAGCGTAGGCGGTACCCCTAACTATGGCTACACCTTC.

This chain joins TRBV5-4 and TRBJ2-7, with a tentative D call TRBD2 (6 bases). Looked up from germline, CDR1 is SGHNT and CDR2 is YYREEE (reference sequence). V was clipped by 4 bases and J by 1 base, with 9 bases between them. CDR3 size: 13 residues. As DNA, the CDR3 is TGTGCCAGCAGCCCGGGACTGTCCTACGAGCAGTACTTC. Its protein product is CASSPGLSYEQYF. Full variable domain (missing parts from reference TRBV5-4 and TRBJ2-7): ETGVTQSPTHLIKTRGQQVTLRCSSQSGHNTVSWYQQALGQGPQFIFQYYREEENGRGNFPPRFSGLQFPNYSSELNVNALELDDSALYLCASSPGLSYEQYFGPGTRLTVT.

This chain links TRBV4-1 with TRBJ2-3, with 11 nucleotides matching TRBD2. The germline V gene encodes CDR1 MGHRA and CDR2 YSYEKL. With 6 bases clipped from V and 0 bases from J, the junction kept 20 bases outside the gene matches. This CDR3 comprises 21 residues. The DNA for the CDR3 is TGCGCCAGCAGAGTTTTCCCGGGACTAGCGGTGGATGGGGCTAGCACAGATACGCAGTATTTT. It specifies CASRVFPGLAVDGASTDTQYF.

The chain couples TRBV6-6 to TRBJ1-1; 8 nucleotides agree with TRBD1. Germline V gene sequence: CDR1 MNHNY, CDR2 SVGAGI (reference sequence). This CDR3 contains 14 residues. Trimming removed 4 bases from V and 11 bases from J; junction bases left unmatched: 12. CDR3 in DNA: TGTGCCAGCAGTTCCTCAATCGGACAGGGTGGGGCTTTCTTT. This gives the protein CASSSSIGQGGAFF.

This sequence joins TRBV4-3 and TRBJ2-7; 8 nucleotides agree with TRBD1. The CDR3 is 15 amino acids. The germline CDR1 and CDR2 sequences are LGHNA and YSLEER. V was pared by 2 bases and J by 0 bases, with 3 bases of the junction left unmatched. CDR3 nucleotides: TGCGCCAGCAGCCAATGGACAGGGTTCTCCTACGAGCAGTACTTC. Protein: CASSQWTGFSYEQYF.

This clone was counted only a few times. The chain employs TRBV6-5 and TRBJ1-2; 11 bases match TRBD1. The length of the CDR3 is 15 residues. The V segment lost 8 bases and the J segment 8 bases; nucleotides outside the gene matches: 13. CDR1 is MNHEY, CDR2 SVGAGI, per germline. The CDR3 here is CASASPGDRGDGYTF. Written as DNA, the CDR3 is TGTGCCAGCGCCAGTCCGGGGGACAGGGGGGACGGCTACACCTTC.

This chain links TRBV7-9 with TRBJ2-1; D tentatively reads TRBD1 or TRBD2 (6 bases each). The CDR3 totals 16 residues. Germline V gene data show CDR1 as SEHNR and CDR2 as FQNEAQ (reference sequence). V shed 6 bases and J shed 0 bases, with 15 bases lying between them. This CDR3 reads CASRRLEGGSYNEQFF. The CDR3 nucleotides are TGTGCCAGCAGGCGACTGGAGGGGGGCTCCTACAATGAGCAGTTCTTC. Variable domain in full (rest from reference TRBV7-9 and TRBJ2-1): DTGVSQNPRHKITKRGQNVTFRCDPISEHNRLYWYRQTLGQGPEFLTYFQNEAQLEKSRLLSDRFSAERPKGSFSTLEIQRTEQGDSAMYLCASRRLEGGSYNEQFFGPGTRLTVL.